What follows describes a single TCR beta chain. How the authors handled the data: Cell counts per sample came from amplifying reference gene primers. The method was immunoSEQ multiplex PCR; TCRdb's version includes in-frame clones alone and lacks a portion of them. That table gives V, J and clone size, and the DNA gave D and trimming. Here the sample spans 80,000 or so clones, 82% being singletons. The source of the sample is a study of blood T cell repertoires in COVID-19. Study details: COVID-19 samples collected from the United States, Italy and Spain covered acute and convalescent phases.

The CDR3 totals 15 residues. CDR1 LGHNA and CDR2 YSLEER come from the germline V gene. V trimming: 0 bases; J trimming: 8 bases; junction bases outside the gene matches: 5. The chain joins TRBV4-3 to TRBJ1-2; 11 nucleotides line up with TRBD1. The TCR comes from a human donor in a cohort sampled during active COVID-19. The sample consisted of peripheral blood. The chain's CDR3 is CASSQEGQGAFGYTF. The DNA of the CDR3 is TGCGCCAGCAGCCAAGAAGGACAGGGGGCTTTCGGCTACACCTTC.